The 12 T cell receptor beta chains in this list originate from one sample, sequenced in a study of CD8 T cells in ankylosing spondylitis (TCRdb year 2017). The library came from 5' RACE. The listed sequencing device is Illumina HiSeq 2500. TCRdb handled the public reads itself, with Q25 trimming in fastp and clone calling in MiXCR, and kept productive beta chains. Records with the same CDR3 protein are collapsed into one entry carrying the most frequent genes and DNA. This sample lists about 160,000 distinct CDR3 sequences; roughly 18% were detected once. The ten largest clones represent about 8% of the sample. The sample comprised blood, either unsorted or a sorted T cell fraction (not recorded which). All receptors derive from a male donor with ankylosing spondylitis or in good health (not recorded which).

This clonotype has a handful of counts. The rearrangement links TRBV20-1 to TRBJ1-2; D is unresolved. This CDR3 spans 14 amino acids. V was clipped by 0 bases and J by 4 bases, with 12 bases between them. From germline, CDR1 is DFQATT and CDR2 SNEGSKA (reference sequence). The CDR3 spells CSAREPPRGYGYTF. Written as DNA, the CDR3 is TGCAGTGCTAGAGAACCTCCTCGGGGCTATGGCTACACCTTC.

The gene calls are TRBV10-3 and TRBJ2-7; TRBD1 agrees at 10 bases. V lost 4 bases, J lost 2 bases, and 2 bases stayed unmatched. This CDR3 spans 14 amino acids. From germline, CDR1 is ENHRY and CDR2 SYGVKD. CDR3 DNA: TGTGCCATCAGTGCTGGACAGGGGGCCTACGAGCAGTACTTC. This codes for CAISAGQGAYEQYF.

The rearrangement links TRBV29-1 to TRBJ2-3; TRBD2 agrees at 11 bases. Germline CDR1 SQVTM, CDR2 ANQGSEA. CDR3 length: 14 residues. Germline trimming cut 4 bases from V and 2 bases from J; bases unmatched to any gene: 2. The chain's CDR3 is CSVGLAGLTDTQYF. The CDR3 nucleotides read TGCAGCGTTGGACTAGCGGGGCTCACAGATACGCAGTATTTT.

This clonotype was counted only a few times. In DNA, the CDR3 is TGTGCCAGCAGTTACCCCGGACAAGGTAATCAGCCCCAGCATTTT. Its translation: CASSYPGQGNQPQHF. This chain joins TRBV6-5 and TRBJ1-5; D possibly corresponds to TRBD1 (5 bases). The CDR3 length is 15 residues. V lost 2 bases and J 4 bases, leaving 12 bases between the germline ends. CDR1 is MNHEY, CDR2 SVGAGI, per germline.

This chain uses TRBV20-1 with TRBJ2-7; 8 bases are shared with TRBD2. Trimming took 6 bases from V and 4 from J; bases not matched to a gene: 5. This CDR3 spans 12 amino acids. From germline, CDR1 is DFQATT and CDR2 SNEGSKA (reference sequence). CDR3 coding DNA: TGCAGTGCGGAAACTAGCGGTTACGAGCAGTACTTC. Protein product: CSAETSGYEQYF.

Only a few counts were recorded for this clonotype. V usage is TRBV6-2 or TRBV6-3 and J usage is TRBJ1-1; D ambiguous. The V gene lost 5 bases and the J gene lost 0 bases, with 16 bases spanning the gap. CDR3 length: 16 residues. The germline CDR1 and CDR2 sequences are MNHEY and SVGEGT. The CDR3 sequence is CASSPRGSSMNTEAFF. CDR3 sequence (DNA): TGTGCCAGCAGTCCCCGCGGGTCATCCATGAACACTGAAGCTTTCTTT.

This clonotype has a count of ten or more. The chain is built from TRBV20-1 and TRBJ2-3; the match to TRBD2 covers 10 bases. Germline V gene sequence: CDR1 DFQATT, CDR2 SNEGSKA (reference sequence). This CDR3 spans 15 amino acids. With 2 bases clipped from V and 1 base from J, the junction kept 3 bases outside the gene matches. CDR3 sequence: CSARPGTSGTDTQYF. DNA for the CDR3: TGCAGTGCTAGACCCGGGACTAGCGGCACAGATACGCAGTATTTT.

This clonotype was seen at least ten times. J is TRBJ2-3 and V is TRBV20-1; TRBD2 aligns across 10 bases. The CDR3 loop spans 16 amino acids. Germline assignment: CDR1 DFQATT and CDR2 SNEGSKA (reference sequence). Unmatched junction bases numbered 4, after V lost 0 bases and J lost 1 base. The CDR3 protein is CSARDLGLAGTDTQYF. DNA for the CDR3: TGCAGTGCTAGAGATCTCGGACTAGCGGGCACAGATACGCAGTATTTT.

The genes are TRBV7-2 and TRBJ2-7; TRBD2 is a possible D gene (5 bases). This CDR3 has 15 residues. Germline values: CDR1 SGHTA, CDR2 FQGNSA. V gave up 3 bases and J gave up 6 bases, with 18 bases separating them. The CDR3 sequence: CASSLKVGVMSEQYF. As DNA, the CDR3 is TGTGCCAGCAGCTTGAAGGTGGGAGTAATGAGCGAGCAGTACTTC.

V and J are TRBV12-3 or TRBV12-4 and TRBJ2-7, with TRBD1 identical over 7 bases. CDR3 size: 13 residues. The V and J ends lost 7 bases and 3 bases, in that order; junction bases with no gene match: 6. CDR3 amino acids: CASTGTVYYEQYF. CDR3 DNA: TGTGCCAGCACTGGGACAGTCTACTACGAGCAGTACTTC.

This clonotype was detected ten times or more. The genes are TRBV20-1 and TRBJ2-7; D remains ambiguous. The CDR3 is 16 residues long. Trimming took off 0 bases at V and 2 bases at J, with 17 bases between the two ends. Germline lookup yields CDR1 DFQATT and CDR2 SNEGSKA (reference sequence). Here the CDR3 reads CSARDWALGRTYEQYF. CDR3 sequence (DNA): TGCAGTGCTAGAGATTGGGCACTCGGTAGGACCTACGAGCAGTACTTC.

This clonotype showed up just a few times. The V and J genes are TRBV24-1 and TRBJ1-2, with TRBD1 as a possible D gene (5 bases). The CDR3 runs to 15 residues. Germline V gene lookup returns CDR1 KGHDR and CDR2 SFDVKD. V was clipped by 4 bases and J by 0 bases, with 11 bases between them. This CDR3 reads CATSDPGGANYGYTF. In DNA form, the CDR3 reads TGTGCCACCAGTGACCCCGGGGGAGCTAACTATGGCTACACCTTC.